This T cell receptor beta chain was identified in a study of blood T cell repertoires in COVID-19. Study information: T cells, B-cell-depleted T cells, or PBMCs supplied cDNA or gDNA.

Notes on this clone: Other DNA sequences within the sample encode an identical CDR3.

In the authors' methods: Nucleated cell counts were estimated from reference gene primer amplification. The method was immunoSEQ multiplex PCR; TCRdb's version includes in-frame clones alone and lacks a portion of them. The D gene and trimming were derived from the DNA, and the V and J assignments and clone size from that table. Counted here are 95,000 to 150,000 clones, approximately 90% occurring once; the ten biggest clones make up 3.5% to 5%. This sequence was found in a man aged 40-50 years with acute or convalescent COVID-19. Specimen: peripheral blood.

CDR3 in amino acids: CASSTGYQPQHF. CDR3 sequence (DNA): TGTGCCAGCAGTACGGGGTATCAGCCCCAGCATTTT. This chain uses TRBV12-3 or TRBV12-4 with TRBJ1-5; D gene uncertain. The CDR3 sequence is 12 residues long. V lost 5 bases to trimming and J lost 5 bases, with 7 bases between them.